This is a list of T cell receptor beta chains from one sample in a study of regulatory T cells in long-lasting Graves disease. TCRdb ran MiXCR on the multiplex PCR reads and lists one entry per CDR3 protein. The sample carries hundreds of thousands of distinct CDR3 sequences, 25% to 35% recorded once. Sequenced here: peripheral blood mononuclear cells (PBMCs), sampled when the disease was refractory, from a patient treated with antithyroid drugs. The receptors stem from a female donor with Graves disease. Each CDR3 is given with its conserved first and last residue. D genes are given only for firm matches. Clone size is shown for a subset of rows, as once, few, many or a class of expanded clone.

clone size,V gene,J gene,D gene,CDR3 DNA,CDR3 protein
few,TRBV6-5,TRBJ1-1,TRBD1,TGTGCCAGCAGTTACTTATTCAGGGGGCTGAACACTGAAGCTTTCTTT,CASSYLFRGLNTEAFF
few,TRBV5-6,TRBJ1-2,.,TGTGCCAGCAGCTTTCCGGGGGTTGGCTACACCTTC,CASSFPGVGYTF
.,TRBV2,TRBJ1-1,TRBD1,TGTGCCAGACTGGACAGGGAAAACACTGAAGCTTTCTTT,CARLDRENTEAFF
.,TRBV6-5,TRBJ1-2,.,TGTGCCAGCAGTTACCGGGGTTCCCATTATGGCTACACCTTC,CASSYRGSHYGYTF
.,TRBV28,TRBJ2-2,TRBD2,TGTGCCAGCAGTTTTGGGTCTAGCGGGGCCACCGGGGAGCTGTTTTTT,CASSFGSSGATGELFF
few,TRBV30,TRBJ1-1,.,TGTGCCTGGAGTTTCCCGGAGAAACTTGGGAGTGAAGCTTTCTTT,CAWSFPEKLGSEAFF
.,TRBV7-9,TRBJ1-2,.,TGTGCCAGCAGCTTAATATGCTACACCTTC,CASSLICYTF
few,TRBV5-5,TRBJ1-4,TRBD1,TGTGCCAGCAGCGGTACAGGGGTACCTTATGAAAAACTGTTTTTT,CASSGTGVPYEKLFF
.,TRBV29-1,TRBJ2-7,TRBD2,TGCAGCGTTGCCCCCCGACTAGCGGGAGGCGAGCAGTACTTC,CSVAPRLAGGEQYF
once,TRBV29-1,TRBJ1-5,TRBD1,TGCAGCGTTGGGGGACAGGATCAGCCCCAGCATTTT,CSVGGQDQPQHF
.,TRBV5-1,TRBJ2-7,TRBD2,TGCGCCAGCAGCACGCTGGGCGGGAGTGTGTACGAGCAGTACTTC,CASSTLGGSVYEQYF
many,TRBV12-3/TRBV12-4,TRBJ1-1,.,TGTGCCAGCAGTGCCCGCCAGGGGACCATGAACACTGAAGCTTTCTTT,CASSARQGTMNTEAFF
few,TRBV12-3/TRBV12-4,TRBJ2-7,TRBD2,TGTGCCAGCAGTTTGGTTAGCGGGAGTCTCTACGAGCAGTACTTC,CASSLVSGSLYEQYF
many,TRBV12-3/TRBV12-4,TRBJ1-6,.,TGTGCCAGCAGCGGTGGGGGAAATAATTCACCCCTCCACTTT,CASSGGGNNSPLHF
many,TRBV12-3/TRBV12-4,TRBJ1-5,TRBD1,TGTGCCAGCAGTTTAGCCCGGACAGGGGCTAATCAGCCCCAGCATTTT,CASSLARTGANQPQHF
.,TRBV19,TRBJ1-1,.,TGTGCCAGTAGTAAAGATCCGGCAGGGCTGAACACTGAAGCTTTCTTT,CASSKDPAGLNTEAFF
.,TRBV9,TRBJ2-2,TRBD2,TGTGCCAGCAGCCCCCGGGCTAGCGGTTCGAACACCGGGGAGCTGTTTTTT,CASSPRASGSNTGELFF